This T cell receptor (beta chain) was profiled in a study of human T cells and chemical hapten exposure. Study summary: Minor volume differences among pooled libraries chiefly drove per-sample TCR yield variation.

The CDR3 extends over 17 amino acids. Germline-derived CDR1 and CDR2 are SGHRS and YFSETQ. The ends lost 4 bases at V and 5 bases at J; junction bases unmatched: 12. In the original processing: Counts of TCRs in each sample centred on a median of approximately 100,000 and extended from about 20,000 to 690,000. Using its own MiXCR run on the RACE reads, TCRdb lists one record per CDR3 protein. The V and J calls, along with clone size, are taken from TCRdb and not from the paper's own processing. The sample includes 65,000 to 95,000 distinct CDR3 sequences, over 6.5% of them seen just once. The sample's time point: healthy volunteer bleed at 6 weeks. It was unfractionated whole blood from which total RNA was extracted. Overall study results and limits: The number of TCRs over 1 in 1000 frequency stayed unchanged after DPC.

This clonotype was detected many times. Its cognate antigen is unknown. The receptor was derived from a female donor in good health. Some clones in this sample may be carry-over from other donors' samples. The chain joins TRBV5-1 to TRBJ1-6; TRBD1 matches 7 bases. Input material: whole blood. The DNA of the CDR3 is TGCGCCAGCAGCCAAAGGCCGGGACAGACCGATAATTCACCCCTCCACTTT. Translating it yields CASSQRPGQTDNSPLHF. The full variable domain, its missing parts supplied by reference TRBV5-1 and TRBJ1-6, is KAGVTQTPRYLIKTRGQQVTLSCSPISGHRSVSWYQQTPGQGLQFLFEYFSETQRNKGNFPGRFSGRQFSNSRSEMNVSTLELGDSALYLCASSQRPGQTDNSPLHFGNGTRLTVT.